These 30 T cell receptor beta chains were all obtained from the same sample, sequenced in a study of radiation and T cells in renal cell carcinoma. The assay was immunoSEQ multiplex PCR, and TCRdb's table has in-frame clones only and misses some. The table records over 60,000 clones, 70% to 80% of them present only once. Regarding time point: blood 2 weeks post-SBRT. Treatment meaning: 15 Gy SBRT to primary tumor, nephrectomy 4 weeks later. The starting material was blood, obtained from a patient whose treatment included radiotherapy and nephrectomy. These TCRs come from a man aged 60 to 69 with renal cell carcinoma.

The chain is built from TRBV27 and TRBJ2-7, with 9 nucleotides matching TRBD1. CDR3 length: 15 amino acids. Trimming cost V 2 bases and J 4 bases; bases outside gene matches: 6. Germline-derived CDR1 and CDR2 are MNHEY and SMNVEV (reference sequence). The CDR3 here is CASSLATGGSYEQYF. Written as DNA, the CDR3 is TGTGCCAGCAGTTTAGCTACAGGGGGCAGTTACGAGCAGTACTTC.

The chain couples TRBV6-5 to TRBJ2-5, with 7 positions matching TRBD2. From germline, CDR1 is MNHEY and CDR2 SVGAGI. The CDR3 length is 15 residues. The V segment lost 2 bases and the J segment 2 bases; nucleotides outside the gene matches: 5. CDR3 amino acids: CASSYPTSPQETQYF. CDR3 DNA: TGTGCCAGCAGTTACCCGACTAGCCCTCAAGAGACCCAGTACTTC.

The CDR3 DNA reads as TGTGCCAGCAGTGATTCGACAGGGTCCGGATTTGACTCCTACAATGAGCAGTTCTTC. It encodes CASSDSTGSGFDSYNEQFF. This chain connects TRBV6-1 to TRBJ2-1; 7 bases fit TRBD1. J was trimmed by 0 bases and V by 3 bases; bases with no gene match: 14. The CDR3 covers 19 residues. Germline CDR1 reads MNHNS; CDR2 reads SASEGT.

The rearrangement joins TRBV6-1 to TRBJ1-4; D not certain. V dropped 6 bases and J dropped 7 bases, with 12 bases sitting between them. The CDR3 totals 13 residues. The germline CDR1 and CDR2 sequences are MNHNS and SASEGT. The DNA for the CDR3 is TGTGCCAGCAGGACCGGGTTAACTGAAAAACTGTTTTTT. Protein sequence: CASRTGLTEKLFF.

V usage is TRBV5-4 and J usage is TRBJ1-2, with a possible D match to TRBD1 (5 bases). The V gene's germline CDR1 is SGHNT and CDR2 YYREEE (reference sequence). Deletions cut 9 bases from V and 5 bases from J, with 20 bases between. CDR3 length: 14 amino acids. The CDR3 spells CAIGRGDSGYGYTF. CDR3 nucleotide sequence: TGTGCCATCGGTAGGGGAGACAGCGGGTATGGCTACACCTTC.

The chain carries TRBV6-1 and TRBJ2-1; D uncertain. The CDR3 spans 13 residues. Looked up from germline, CDR1 is MNHNS and CDR2 is SASEGT. V lost 8 bases and J 5 bases, leaving 13 bases between the germline ends. CDR3: CASAENLDNEQFF. CDR3 nucleotides: TGTGCCAGCGCAGAGAATTTAGACAATGAGCAGTTCTTC.

V and J are TRBV6-1 and TRBJ1-2, with D hard to call. V was shortened by 4 bases and J by 0 bases, with 6 bases between the two germline ends. Germline V lookup: CDR1 MNHNS, CDR2 SASEGT. The CDR3 runs to 13 residues. The CDR3 loop reads CASSGISNYGYTF. The CDR3 nucleotides are TGTGCCAGCAGTGGGATTTCTAACTATGGCTACACCTTC.

The chain uses TRBV10-1 and TRBJ1-1; TRBD1 is a possible D gene (6 bases). CDR1 WNHNN and CDR2 SYGVQD come from the germline V gene (reference sequence). The V gene lost 4 bases and the J gene lost 1 base, with 13 bases spanning the gap. The CDR3 covers 15 residues. CDR3 DNA sequence: TGCGCCAGCAGTGGCTACAGGGTGCAGAACACTGAAGCTTTCTTT. It encodes CASSGYRVQNTEAFF.

This chain links TRBV7-2 with TRBJ1-1, with D uncertain. Per the germline V gene, CDR1 is SGHTA and CDR2 is FQGNSA. This CDR3 spans 17 amino acids. Trimming shortened V by 3 bases and J by 3 bases, and 20 bases separated the two germline ends. The CDR3 reads CASSFSSFSSTDTEAFF. CDR3 nucleotide sequence: TGTGCCAGCAGCTTCAGTAGTTTCTCCTCCACTGACACTGAAGCTTTCTTT.

The CDR3 DNA follows: TGTGCCAGCAGTTCCCAGGCGGATAGGAATTCACCCCTCCACTTT. Its translation: CASSSQADRNSPLHF. V gene TRBV6-5 combines with J gene TRBJ1-6; D gene ambiguous. CDR3 length: 15 amino acids. The germline gives CDR1 MNHEY, CDR2 SVGAGI. The V end was cut by 4 bases, the J end by 7 bases, with 14 bases between.

This clone appeared a few times. The V and J genes are TRBV6-6 and TRBJ2-1; 7 bases line up with TRBD2. V lost 2 bases, J lost 4 bases, and 2 bases stayed unmatched. From germline, CDR1 is MNHNY and CDR2 SVGAGI (reference sequence). This CDR3 is 14 amino acids long. The CDR3 nucleotides read TGTGCCAGCAGTTACACTAGCGCATACAATGAGCAGTTCTTC. As protein: CASSYTSAYNEQFF.

The chain recombines TRBV27 with TRBJ1-2; no clear D. Per germline, CDR1 MNHEY and CDR2 SMNVEV (reference sequence). Trimming removed 5 bases at V and 5 bases at J, with 18 bases between. The CDR3 is 15 residues long. CDR3 DNA: TGTGCCAGCAGTACGTGGGCCTCGCCTGTGTATGGCTACACCTTC. This codes for CASSTWASPVYGYTF.

This clone was counted between two and nine times. V usage is TRBV7-2 and J usage is TRBJ2-7; TRBD2 agrees at 9 bases. The CDR3 runs to 14 residues. Germline values: CDR1 SGHTA, CDR2 FQGNSA. V lost 4 bases to trimming and J lost 2 bases; unmatched junction nucleotides: 3. DNA for the CDR3: TGTGCCAGCAGCTCGCGGGGGGGGACCTACGAGCAGTACTTC. This encodes CASSSRGGTYEQYF.

The chain is built from TRBV5-6 and TRBJ1-1; D not certain. Trimming left V 2 bases short and J 4 bases short, with 12 bases between. Germline loops: CDR1 SGHDT, CDR2 YYEEEE. The CDR3 length is 14 residues. CDR3 protein: CASSFSTRGTEAFF. The CDR3 region has the DNA TGTGCCAGCAGCTTCTCCACCCGGGGCACTGAAGCTTTCTTT.

V usage is TRBV10-2 and J usage is TRBJ1-4; 7 nucleotides align to TRBD1. The CDR3 is 14 amino acids. Germline V gene lookup returns CDR1 WSHSY and CDR2 SAAADI. The V segment lost 7 bases and the J segment 3 bases; nucleotides outside the gene matches: 5. The chain's CDR3 is CASTPGQPNEKLFF. The CDR3 DNA reads TGCGCCAGCACACCGGGACAGCCTAATGAAAAACTGTTTTTT.

This clone came up many times. The chain employs TRBV7-3 and TRBJ2-5, with D unclear. Per the germline V gene, CDR1 is SGHTA and CDR2 is FQGTGA. V dropped 1 base and J dropped 5 bases, with 5 bases sitting between them. This CDR3 spans 12 amino acids. The CDR3 DNA reads as TGTGCCAGCAGCTTAAATGGGGAGACCCAGTACTTC. It specifies CASSLNGETQYF.

This clone was observed a few times. The CDR3 loop is CSGRAREGGYTF. For the CDR3, the DNA is TGCAGCGGGCGGGCCAGGGAGGGAGGCTACACCTTC. The V call is TRBV29-1, the J call TRBJ1-2; a possible D gene is TRBD1 (5 bases). Per germline, CDR1 SQVTM and CDR2 ANQGSEA. The CDR3 totals 12 residues. The ends were cut back, 7 bases at V and 8 bases at J, with 17 bases in the middle.

The genes are TRBV14 and TRBJ2-1; D is tentatively TRBD1 or TRBD2 (7 bases each). The CDR3 has 17 residues. The V gene lost 4 bases and the J gene lost 4 bases, with 20 bases spanning the gap. Germline V gene sequence: CDR1 SGHDN, CDR2 FVKESK. The CDR3 region has the DNA TGTGCCAGCAGCCCGGGAGGCTACAGGGGTTATTACAATGAGCAGTTCTTC. Its protein is CASSPGGYRGYYNEQFF.

The rearrangement links TRBV19 to TRBJ2-1; TRBD2 is a possible D gene (5 bases). Germline CDR1 and CDR2: LNHDA and SQIVND (reference sequence). The ends were cut back, 7 bases at V and 3 bases at J, with 13 bases in the middle. This CDR3 region has 14 residues. The CDR3 here is CASTPREGYNEQFF. CDR3 nucleotide sequence: TGTGCCAGTACCCCCCGAGAGGGCTACAATGAGCAGTTCTTC.

The chain employs TRBV7-8 and TRBJ1-4, with D unclear. Germline CDR1 and CDR2: SGHVS and FQNEAQ. CDR3 length: 16 amino acids. Between the trimmed V and J ends, which lost 3 bases and 1 base, there was a span of 12 bases. The CDR3 DNA sequence: TGTGCCAGCAGCTTGAGATCAGGAGGAACTAATGAAAAACTGTTTTTT. As protein: CASSLRSGGTNEKLFF.

The V gene is TRBV25-1, the J gene TRBJ1-4; unclear D gene. V was shortened by 6 bases and J by 0 bases, with 11 bases between the two germline ends. CDR3 length: 15 amino acids. Germline CDR1 and CDR2: MGHDK and SYGVNS. The CDR3 coding sequence is TGTGCCAGCAGAGACATCTATGCAACTAATGAAAAACTGTTTTTT. Its protein is CASRDIYATNEKLFF.

This clone ranks as medium-sized. The rearrangement uses TRBV27 and TRBJ2-2; no clear D. V lost 4 bases to trimming and J lost 4 bases, with 4 bases between them. The germline CDR1 and CDR2 sequences are MNHEY and SMNVEV (reference sequence). The CDR3 contains 12 residues. CDR3 amino acids: CASSWGTGELFF. In nucleotides, the CDR3 is TGTGCCAGCAGTTGGGGCACCGGGGAGCTGTTTTTT.

J is TRBJ1-2 and V is TRBV6-5; TRBD1 might be the D (6 bases). V was cut by 4 bases and J by 8 bases, with 23 bases left in between. Germline lookup yields CDR1 MNHEY and CDR2 SVGAGI. The CDR3 is made up of 16 amino acids. The CDR3 loop is CASSSDFTRGGRGYTF. The CDR3 bases are TGTGCCAGCAGTTCCGATTTTACCAGGGGCGGTAGGGGCTACACCTTC.

This chain uses TRBV28 with TRBJ1-5; D perhaps matches TRBD1 (6 bases). This CDR3 has 14 amino acids. The V end was cut by 7 bases, the J end by 6 bases, with 16 bases between. Germline V gene sequence: CDR1 MDHEN, CDR2 SYDVKM. CDR3: CASKEMNRAQPQHF. The CDR3 region has the DNA TGTGCCAGCAAAGAAATGAACAGGGCTCAGCCCCAGCATTTT.

This chain joins TRBV5-1 and TRBJ1-5; D is perhaps TRBD1 (6 bases). Trimming removed 0 bases at V and 8 bases at J, with 12 bases between. Germline V gene sequence: CDR1 SGHRS, CDR2 YFSETQ. The CDR3 runs to 14 residues. The CDR3 sequence: CASSLEGRGEPQHF. CDR3 nucleotide sequence: TGCGCCAGCAGCTTGGAAGGCAGGGGAGAGCCCCAGCATTTT.

V and J are TRBV7-9 and TRBJ1-1; no clear D. CDR3 size: 13 residues. Trimming stripped 4 bases from V and 2 bases from J, with 8 bases between. Germline V CDR1 and CDR2: SEHNR, FQNEAQ (reference sequence). The DNA for the CDR3 is TGTGCCAGCAGCTCCCAGACAAACACTGAAGCTTTCTTT. This codes for CASSSQTNTEAFF.

This chain joins TRBV6-6 and TRBJ2-7, with 7 nucleotides matching TRBD1. This CDR3 spans 14 amino acids. Trimming cost V 5 bases and J 5 bases; bases outside gene matches: 9. In germline, CDR1 is MNHNY, CDR2 SVGAGI (reference sequence). CDR3 amino acids: CASSLRDRRDEQYF. CDR3 DNA sequence: TGTGCCAGCAGTCTCCGGGACAGAAGAGACGAGCAGTACTTC.

This chain joins TRBV7-9 and TRBJ1-4; no definite D call. The V gene lost 3 bases and the J gene lost 7 bases, with 18 bases spanning the gap. The germline V gene encodes CDR1 SEHNR and CDR2 FQNEAQ (reference sequence). The CDR3 covers 16 residues. CDR3 amino acids: CASSLAGATNAEKLFF. As DNA, the CDR3 is TGTGCCAGCAGCTTGGCGGGAGCGACTAATGCTGAAAAACTGTTTTTT. The complete variable domain, with remaining parts taken from reference TRBV7-9 and TRBJ1-4, reads DTGVSQNPRHKITKRGQNVTFRCDPISEHNRLYWYRQTLGQGPEFLTYFQNEAQLEKSRLLSDRFSAERPKGSFSTLEIQRTEQGDSAMYLCASSLAGATNAEKLFFGSGTQLSVL.

The V call is TRBV10-2, the J call TRBJ1-1; D not resolved. CDR3 size: 15 residues. Germline CDR1 reads WSHSY; CDR2 reads SAAADI. Between the trimmed V and J ends, which lost 3 bases and 2 bases, there was a span of 13 bases. CDR3 sequence: CASSDLSRSNTEAFF. CDR3 DNA: TGCGCCAGCAGTGACCTGAGTAGGTCCAACACTGAAGCTTTCTTT.

The chain joins TRBV19 to TRBJ1-2, with D possibly TRBD1 on 5 matching bases. This CDR3 is built from 15 residues. Trimming shortened V by 8 bases and J by 1 base, and 17 bases separated the two germline ends. CDR1 is LNHDA, CDR2 SQIVND, per germline (reference sequence). CDR3: CASRNLTAGNYGYTF. The DNA of the CDR3 is TGTGCCAGTCGTAACCTGACAGCGGGTAACTATGGCTACACCTTC.